Each of the 24 T cell receptor beta chains below was sequenced from the same sample in a study of blood T cell repertoires in COVID-19. The data were produced by immunoSEQ multiplex PCR, yet TCRdb's version contains in-frame clones alone and is incomplete. Among about 310,000 clones listed, around 86% were seen once. The sample was peripheral blood. The receptors originated from a man over 45 with active or convalescent COVID-19.

This clone appeared a single time. The rearrangement uses TRBV29-1 and TRBJ2-7; maybe TRBD2 (6 bases). The CDR3 has 13 residues. Germline lookup yields CDR1 SQVTM and CDR2 ANQGSEA. The V gene lost 6 bases and the J gene lost 0 bases, with 12 bases spanning the gap. The CDR3 nucleotides read TGCAGCGTGCGGGACTCCTACTCCTACGAGCAGTACTTC. Protein sequence: CSVRDSYSYEQYF.

V is TRBV28 and J is TRBJ1-2; D is undetermined. Germline V gives CDR1 MDHEN, CDR2 SYDVKM. Trimming cost V 5 bases and J 4 bases, with 14 bases left between them. The CDR3 covers 14 residues. The CDR3 region is CASSLGAESYGYTF. The CDR3 coding sequence is TGTGCCAGCAGTCTTGGAGCCGAATCCTATGGCTACACCTTC.

The J gene is TRBJ2-3, the V gene TRBV27, with D hard to call. Trimming removed 2 bases from V and 2 bases from J, with 14 bases in between. This CDR3 has 16 amino acids. Germline V gene lookup returns CDR1 MNHEY and CDR2 SMNVEV (reference sequence). The CDR3: CASSLEATSYTDTQYF. CDR3 sequence (DNA): TGTGCCAGCAGTTTAGAGGCGACTTCTTACACAGATACGCAGTATTTT.

This chain uses TRBV10-3 with TRBJ1-5; weak D call: TRBD1 (5 bases). V lost 3 bases and J 7 bases, leaving 10 bases between the germline ends. The germline V gene has CDR1 ENHRY and CDR2 SYGVKD. This CDR3 contains 13 residues. The CDR3 spells CAISDREGQPQHF. The CDR3 DNA sequence: TGTGCCATCAGTGACAGGGAAGGCCAGCCCCAGCATTTT.

This chain links TRBV5-5 with TRBJ1-2; maybe TRBD1 (6 bases). The CDR3 contains 16 residues. The V end was cut by 3 bases, the J end by 6 bases, with 21 bases between. The germline CDR1 and CDR2 sequences are SGHKS and YYEKEE (reference sequence). The CDR3 spells CASSSGTILSPDGYTF. DNA for the CDR3: TGTGCCAGCAGCTCTGGGACAATTTTAAGCCCGGATGGCTACACCTTC.

The chain links TRBV28 to TRBJ2-7; D may be TRBD1 (6 bases). From germline, CDR1 is MDHEN and CDR2 SYDVKM. The CDR3 covers 14 residues. V lost 9 bases to trimming and J lost 2 bases, with 17 bases between them. Written as DNA, the CDR3 is TGTGCCAGTCGACCGAAGACAGGAACCTACGAGCAGTACTTC. Its protein product is CASRPKTGTYEQYF.

This CDR3 reads CASSSLGTSGGAETQYF. The CDR3 DNA sequence: TGTGCCAGCAGTTCCCTCGGGACTAGCGGGGGGGCTGAGACCCAGTACTTC. The chain joins TRBV27 to TRBJ2-5; 16 bases line up with TRBD2. This CDR3 is built from 17 residues. CDR1 is MNHEY and CDR2 is SMNVEV in the germline V gene (reference sequence). J was trimmed by 5 bases and V by 4 bases; bases with no gene match: 7.

The chain recombines TRBV5-1 with TRBJ1-1, with TRBD1 matching over 10 bases. V lost 0 bases to trimming and J lost 1 base; unmatched junction nucleotides: 12. The CDR3 is made up of 19 amino acids. CDR1 is SGHRS and CDR2 is YFSETQ in the germline V gene. The CDR3 spells CASSLDTGTGERENTEAFF. CDR3 DNA: TGCGCCAGCAGCTTGGACACCGGGACAGGGGAAAGGGAGAACACTGAAGCTTTCTTT.

This chain uses TRBV7-2 with TRBJ2-3; D is possibly TRBD2 (6 bases). Per the germline V gene, CDR1 is SGHTA and CDR2 is FQGNSA. Trimming left V 7 bases short and J 4 bases short, with 18 bases between. This CDR3 is built from 15 residues. The CDR3 protein is CASTSEGRYADTQYF. DNA for the CDR3: TGTGCCAGCACCTCGGAGGGGAGGTATGCAGATACGCAGTATTTT.

V is TRBV10-3 and J is TRBJ2-3; 7 bases are shared with TRBD2. The J segment lost 1 base and the V segment lost 5 bases, leaving 0 bases of the junction unmatched. Germline CDR1 and CDR2: ENHRY and SYGVKD. The CDR3 sequence is 13 residues long. CDR3 protein: CAISSGGTDTQYF. The DNA of the CDR3 is TGTGCCATCAGTAGCGGGGGCACAGATACGCAGTATTTT.

CDR3 protein: CASNPRSNTQYF. CDR3 bases: TGTGCCAGTAACCCGAGGAGCAATACGCAGTATTTT. The chain combines TRBV19 with TRBJ2-3; no definite D call. This CDR3 comprises 12 residues. Germline V gives CDR1 LNHDA, CDR2 SQIVND (reference sequence). Trimming removed 7 bases at V and 7 bases at J, with 12 bases between.

The chain uses TRBV7-2 and TRBJ1-5; no clear D. Germline V gene data show CDR1 as SGHTA and CDR2 as FQGNSA. V was cut by 6 bases and J by 7 bases, with 13 bases left in between. The CDR3 spans 13 residues. The CDR3, as DNA: TGTGCCAGCAGGCTCGGGGTAGGGCAGCCCCAGCATTTT. Its protein is CASRLGVGQPQHF.

This chain connects TRBV19 to TRBJ1-6; 7 bases fit TRBD1. V lost 7 bases, J lost 12 bases, and 9 bases stayed unmatched. This CDR3 is built from 13 residues. Germline V CDR1 and CDR2: LNHDA, SQIVND (reference sequence). The CDR3 coding sequence is TGTGCCAGTACCGAGAGACAGGGCGAACCCCTCCACTTT. Protein: CASTERQGEPLHF.

V gene TRBV5-4 combines with J gene TRBJ2-1; 10 positions match TRBD1. Per germline, CDR1 SGHNT and CDR2 YYREEE (reference sequence). Trimming took 5 bases from V and 4 from J; bases not matched to a gene: 6. The CDR3 length is 15 residues. This CDR3 is CASSSDRGLYNEQFF. CDR3 sequence (DNA): TGTGCCAGCAGTTCCGACAGGGGGCTATACAATGAGCAGTTCTTC.

The genes are TRBV12-3 or TRBV12-4 and TRBJ1-1; D uncertain. The V end was cut by 5 bases, the J end by 1 base, with 8 bases between. The CDR3 runs to 13 residues. CDR3 sequence (DNA): TGTGCCAGCAGTCACGCGGGGAACACTGAAGCTTTCTTT. This translates into CASSHAGNTEAFF.

This rearrangement joins TRBV5-1 to TRBJ2-1; 16 bases map to TRBD2. The CDR3 has 17 residues. Germline V lookup: CDR1 SGHRS, CDR2 YFSETQ. Losses at the gene ends were 4 bases for V and 8 bases for J; bases not matched to a gene: 9. The CDR3 sequence is CASSQLGLAGGDHEQFF. CDR3 nucleotides: TGCGCCAGCAGCCAGCTGGGACTAGCGGGAGGGGACCATGAGCAGTTCTTC.

V gene TRBV5-1 combines with J gene TRBJ1-1, with TRBD1 matching 10 bases. The CDR3 extends over 16 amino acids. V trimming: 0 bases; J trimming: 6 bases; junction bases outside the gene matches: 8. Germline CDR1 reads SGHRS; CDR2 reads YFSETQ. CDR3 DNA sequence: TGCGCCAGCAGCTTGGGACAGGGGGCAAGGGGGCCTGAAGCTTTCTTT. Translation: CASSLGQGARGPEAFF.

Concerning this clone itself: Other DNA variants within this sample encode the same CDR3. The rearrangement joins TRBV2 to TRBJ1-3; maybe TRBD1 (5 bases). CDR1 SNHLY and CDR2 FYNNEI come from the germline V gene. CDR3 length: 14 amino acids. The germline V and J ends were trimmed by 6 bases and 0 bases, with 9 bases remaining between them. The CDR3 spells CASSTGSSGNTIYF. CDR3 in DNA: TGTGCCAGCAGCACAGGCAGCTCTGGAAACACCATATATTTT.

The table lists this clone with many counts. CDR3 region: CASSSPGLASNIQYF. In DNA form, the CDR3 reads TGTGCCAGCAGTTCCCCCGGACTAGCGTCAAACATTCAGTACTTC. This chain uses TRBV28 with TRBJ2-4; 9 positions match TRBD2. The V segment lost 4 bases and the J segment 6 bases; nucleotides outside the gene matches: 7. The CDR3 runs to 15 residues. In germline, CDR1 is MDHEN, CDR2 SYDVKM.

The chain carries TRBV18 and TRBJ1-5, with TRBD1 identical over 7 bases. This CDR3 has 16 residues. V was clipped by 5 bases and J by 0 bases; unmatched bases: 7. Germline loops: CDR1 KGHSH, CDR2 LQKENI. The CDR3 nucleotides read TGTGCCAGCTCAAGTGGGACAGCAGATAGCAATCAGCCCCAGCATTTT. Its translation: CASSSGTADSNQPQHF.

This sequence joins TRBV6-1 and TRBJ1-5; TRBD1 matches 7 bases. CDR3 length equals 13 residues. With V trimmed by 2 bases and J by 6 bases, 1 base remained unmatched. Germline V lookup: CDR1 MNHNS, CDR2 SASEGT. The CDR3 loop is CASSETGAQPQHF. CDR3 nucleotide sequence: TGTGCCAGCAGTGAAACAGGGGCTCAGCCCCAGCATTTT.

The chain carries TRBV4-3 and TRBJ1-2, with TRBD1 matching 9 bases. Germline CDR1 and CDR2: LGHNA and YSLEER. J gave up 3 bases and V 4 bases, and 3 bases lay outside the gene matches. CDR3 length: 14 amino acids. The CDR3 protein is CASSPGQGDYGYTF. The CDR3, as DNA: TGCGCCAGCAGCCCGGGACAGGGAGACTATGGCTACACCTTC.

The V and J genes are TRBV11-2 and TRBJ2-7; D is perhaps TRBD1 (6 bases). Trimming shortened V by 3 bases and J by 0 bases, and 6 bases separated the two germline ends. In germline, CDR1 is SGHAT, CDR2 FQNNGV. The CDR3 is made up of 13 amino acids. CDR3 amino acids: CASSLGHSYEQYF. The CDR3 DNA follows: TGTGCCAGCAGCTTGGGACACTCCTACGAGCAGTACTTC.

The genes are TRBV7-2 and TRBJ2-5; 7 nucleotides agree with TRBD1. The V and J ends lost 4 bases and 1 base, in that order; junction bases with no gene match: 6. The CDR3 sequence is 15 residues long. Germline V gene sequence: CDR1 SGHTA, CDR2 FQGNSA. CDR3 loop: CASSSQGRSQETQYF. Here the CDR3 DNA reads TGTGCCAGCAGCTCACAGGGGCGCAGCCAAGAGACCCAGTACTTC.